This T cell receptor beta chain was retrieved from a study of T cells in Graves' hyperthyroidism and ophthalmopathy. Study outcomes and limitations: Most clonotypes that expanded in the thyroid above 0.001 also showed up in blood.

Germline CDR1 SNHLY, CDR2 FYNNEI. J was trimmed by 4 bases and V by 7 bases; bases with no gene match: 9. The CDR3 has 14 amino acids. Ophthalmopathy in the patients scored at least 3 on Clinical Activity Score and at least 4 on NOSPECS grade, lasting under 3 months. Exclusions: uncontrolled infection, other autoimmune disease, pregnancy, lactation. The PBMCs studied were ones that came from 8 to 10 ml fresh peripheral blood. This clonotype showed up many times. As yet, its antigen is unknown. RNA transcripts provided the source from which TCR beta CDR3 regions were amplified. The HTBI primer set was used in a first-round RT-PCR of the TCR CDR3. TCRdb re-called the multiplex PCR reads through MiXCR, storing one row per CDR3 protein. The sample holds hundreds of thousands of distinct CDR3 sequences, about 22% seen once.

The receptor was derived from a woman aged 70 to 79 with Graves' ophthalmopathy. Sample: blood. The V gene is TRBV2, the J gene TRBJ1-2, with 7 bases aligning to TRBD1. CDR3 sequence reads: CASTEQGQIYGYTF. The CDR3 coding sequence is TGTGCCAGCACCGAACAGGGACAGATCTATGGCTACACCTTC.